Here is one TCR beta chain with its context. Its cognate antigen is unknown. Method: immunoSEQ multiplex PCR; TCRdb's copy keeps in-frame clones and lacks some. The table lists 50,000 or so clones, about three fifths of them singletons. Cryopreserved PBMCs supplied around 1.8 micrograms of genomic DNA for TCR beta libraries. This specimen belongs to a study of cytotoxic CD8 clonotypes in ibrutinib-treated CLL. Study summary: The cohort had 10 to 12 relapsed/refractory and roughly 15 treatment-naive patients, 17 to 18 IGHV unmutated.

General study findings and limits: A rise in clonality was seen at ibrutinib response, and a fall back toward baseline was seen at progression.

The sequencing used PBMCs, collected after 24 months of ibrutinib treatment. This TCR was sampled from a human donor with chronic lymphocytic leukemia.

The CDR3 DNA reads TGTGCCAGCAGCCCCGCTTCGGGGACAGCTTACACCGGGGAGCTGTTTTTT. It specifies CASSPASGTAYTGELFF. The chain uses TRBV9 and TRBJ2-2; 7 bases match TRBD1. V lost 4 bases, J lost 3 bases, and 12 bases stayed unmatched. CDR3 length: 17 residues. Looked up from germline, CDR1 is SGDLS and CDR2 is YYNGEE.